The next 21 T cell receptor beta chains were all read from a single sample in a study of T-cell memory formation after mild COVID-19. TCRdb used MiXCR to reprocess the 5' RACE reads, holding one entry per CDR3 protein. The profile shows over 300,000 distinct CDR3 sequences, 20% to 25% of them singletons. Sequencing was carried out using PBMCs or a T cell subset sorted from them (not recorded which). The receptor set was obtained from a man younger than 35 who had mild COVID-19 (a few samples of this study predate the infection). Cell type and time point are not known.

The V gene is TRBV7-2, the J gene TRBJ1-3, with D possibly matching TRBD1 (5 bases). Trimming removed 4 bases at V and 3 bases at J, with 10 bases between. In germline, CDR1 is SGHTA, CDR2 FQGNSA. The CDR3 totals 14 residues. The CDR3 here is CASSSAGYGNTIYF. The CDR3 DNA is TGTGCCAGCAGCTCCGCAGGGTATGGAAACACCATATATTTT.

This clonotype was seen repeatedly, ten times or more. The V and J genes are TRBV9 and TRBJ2-5, with a weak D call TRBD1 (5 bases). This CDR3 spans 15 amino acids. Germline V CDR1 and CDR2: SGDLS, YYNGEE. The ends were cut back, 1 base at V and 9 bases at J, with 19 bases in the middle. CDR3 DNA: TGTGCCAGCAGCGTAAACCCGACAGTCGGAGTTGCCCAGTACTTC. This translates into CASSVNPTVGVAQYF.

This chain joins TRBV3-1 and TRBJ1-5; D remains unclear. V was cut by 1 base and J by 3 bases, with 7 bases left in between. This CDR3 spans 14 amino acids. Germline V gene lookup returns CDR1 LGHDT and CDR2 YNNKEL (reference sequence). The CDR3, as DNA: TGTGCCAGCAGCCAAGGAGGGATCAATCAGCCCCAGCATTTT. Residues: CASSQGGINQPQHF.

In DNA, the CDR3 is TGTGCCAGCAGTGTACCCGGGACACTCTCCACAGATACGCAGTATTTT. Residues: CASSVPGTLSTDTQYF. The chain carries TRBV12-3 or TRBV12-4 and TRBJ2-3; TRBD1 might be the D (6 bases). The CDR3 totals 16 residues. Trimming removed 5 bases at V and 2 bases at J, with 17 bases between.

The J gene is TRBJ1-1, the V gene TRBV15, with 7 positions matching TRBD1. Germline V CDR1 and CDR2: LNHNV, YYDKDF (reference sequence). The CDR3 length is 15 residues. The ends lost 1 base at V and 4 bases at J; junction bases unmatched: 6. The CDR3, as DNA: TGTGCCACCAGCAGAGGGGACAGTGACCTCACTGAAGCTTTCTTT. Translated: CATSRGDSDLTEAFF. Full variable domain (rest looked up from reference TRBV15 and TRBJ1-1): DAMVIQNPRYQVTQFGKPVTLSCSQTLNHNVMYWYQQKSSQAPKLLFHYYDKDFNNEADTPDNFQSRRPNTSFCFLDIRSPGLGDTAMYLCATSRGDSDLTEAFFGQGTRLTVV.

The chain joins TRBV7-2 to TRBJ2-1, with no clear D. Germline CDR1 is SGHTA and CDR2 is FQGNSA. The CDR3 loop spans 13 amino acids. Trimming cost V 4 bases and J 11 bases, with 15 bases left between them. In DNA, the CDR3 is TGTGCCAGCAGCTCCGGAGCATCCGGGCAGCAGTTCTTC. It specifies CASSSGASGQQFF. Using reference TRBV7-2 and TRBJ2-1 for the parts outside the CDR3, the full variable domain is GAGVSQSPSNKVTEKGKDVELRCDPISGHTALYWYRQSLGQGLEFLIYFQGNSAPDKSGLPSDRFSAERTGGSVSTLTIQRTQQEDSAVYLCASSSGASGQQFFGPGTRLTVL.

The chain links TRBV10-3 to TRBJ1-6; TRBD1 might be the D (5 bases). Germline V gives CDR1 ENHRY, CDR2 SYGVKD. V lost 0 bases, J lost 0 bases, and 12 bases lay in between. The CDR3 length is 18 residues. This CDR3 is CAISESGQLSSYNSPLHF. The CDR3 DNA reads TGTGCCATCAGTGAGTCGGGGCAGCTAAGCTCCTATAATTCACCCCTCCACTTT.

The rearrangement joins TRBV28 to TRBJ2-7, with D perhaps TRBD2 (5 bases). CDR3 length: 12 residues. The V gene's germline CDR1 is MDHEN and CDR2 SYDVKM. Trimming pared 5 bases from V and 7 bases from J, leaving 12 bases between. The chain's CDR3 is CASSRLGREQYV. DNA for the CDR3: TGTGCCAGCAGTCGCCTAGGGAGAGAGCAGTACGTC.

This clonotype was observed a few times. The J gene is TRBJ1-2, the V gene TRBV4-3; tentative D call: TRBD1 (5 bases). The CDR3 spans 14 residues. Germline-derived CDR1 and CDR2 are LGHNA and YSLEER. With 2 bases removed from V and 9 bases from J, the gap between germline ends came to 16 bases. Here the CDR3 DNA reads TGCGCCAGCAGCCAAAAACGGGAGGGGAGCAGCTACACCTTC. Translated: CASSQKREGSSYTF.

The chain recombines TRBV12-3 or TRBV12-4 with TRBJ1-5; the match to TRBD1 covers 11 bases. The CDR3 runs 14 residues. V lost 5 bases to trimming and J lost 7 bases; unmatched junction nucleotides: 4. The chain's CDR3 is CASSRDRGYQPQHF. In DNA, the CDR3 is TGTGCCAGCAGTCGGGACAGGGGGTACCAGCCCCAGCATTTT.

The CDR3 loop is CASILLAGERADTQYF. The CDR3 DNA is TGTGCCAGCATCCTCCTAGCGGGGGAACGAGCAGATACGCAGTATTTT. The gene calls are TRBV12-3 or TRBV12-4 and TRBJ2-3, with 10 nucleotides matching TRBD2. V lost 7 bases, J lost 4 bases, and 11 bases stayed unmatched. The CDR3 has 16 amino acids.

This clonotype was observed a handful of times. The gene calls are TRBV7-2 and TRBJ2-3; D is perhaps TRBD2 (7 bases). The CDR3 covers 18 residues. CDR1 is SGHTA, CDR2 FQGNSA, per germline. The V gene lost 5 bases and the J gene lost 1 base, with 22 bases spanning the gap. The CDR3 reads CASSPGYGGAGGTDTQYF. The DNA of the CDR3 is TGTGCCAGCAGCCCAGGCTATGGGGGGGCGGGGGGCACAGATACGCAGTATTTT.

This clonotype came up a few times. V is TRBV6-5 and J is TRBJ2-3; TRBD1 is a possible D gene (6 bases). CDR1 is MNHEY and CDR2 is SVGAGI in the germline V gene. With 2 bases removed from V and 4 bases from J, the gap between germline ends came to 10 bases. The CDR3 has 14 residues. Here the CDR3 DNA reads TGTGCCAGCAGTTACACTACAGGGTCAGATACGCAGTATTTT. Protein: CASSYTTGSDTQYF.

In this sample, this clonotype turned up a few times. This chain uses TRBV18 with TRBJ1-1, with D uncertain. The CDR3 is 13 amino acids. CDR1 is KGHSH, CDR2 LQKENI, per germline. V lost 3 bases and J 1 base, leaving 6 bases between the germline ends. DNA for the CDR3: TGTGCCAGCTCACCGAACGAGAACACTGAAGCTTTCTTT. Its translation: CASSPNENTEAFF.

The chain carries TRBV7-3 and TRBJ1-6; D uncertain. V gave up 5 bases and J gave up 6 bases, with 8 bases separating them. The CDR3 consists of 13 residues. Germline CDR1 and CDR2: SGHTA and FQGTGA. CDR3 in amino acids: CASSPLANSPLHF. The CDR3 DNA follows: TGTGCCAGCAGCCCCCTGGCTAATTCACCCCTCCACTTT. Combining the CDR3 with reference TRBV7-3 and TRBJ1-6 gives the whole variable domain GAGVSQTPSNKVTEKGKYVELRCDPISGHTALYWYRQSLGQGPEFLIYFQGTGAADDSGLPNDRFFAVRPEGSVSTLKIQRTERGDSAVYLCASSPLANSPLHFGNGTRLTVT.

Only a few counts were recorded for this clonotype. The chain is built from TRBV24-1 and TRBJ2-3, with D unclear. Germline V gives CDR1 KGHDR, CDR2 SFDVKD. The ends were cut back, 3 bases at V and 4 bases at J, with 7 bases in the middle. CDR3 length: 13 residues. CDR3 coding DNA: TGTGCCACCAGTGATCCCGGCCCAGATACGCAGTATTTT. It yields the protein CATSDPGPDTQYF.

This clonotype was seen at least ten times. The rearrangement uses TRBV18 and TRBJ1-2; a weak D match, TRBD1 (6 bases). Germline CDR1 is KGHSH and CDR2 is LQKENI. V shed 2 bases and J shed 4 bases, with 14 bases lying between them. The CDR3 is 15 amino acids. The DNA for the CDR3 is TGTGCCAGCTCACCAACTAGAGGACAGCTCTATGGCTACACCTTC. Translation: CASSPTRGQLYGYTF.

Written as DNA, the CDR3 is TGTGCCAGCAGACCTGGCCGGGACTACGGCTACGAGCAGTACTTC. It specifies CASRPGRDYGYEQYF. This chain connects TRBV5-4 to TRBJ2-7, with 7 bases matching TRBD2. The V gene end was trimmed by 5 bases and the J gene end by 3 bases; junction bases not matched to a gene: 11. This CDR3 region has 15 residues. CDR1 and CDR2 (germline): SGHNT, YYREEE (reference sequence).

The table lists this clonotype with a few counts. The gene calls are TRBV7-2 and TRBJ1-5, with TRBD1 identical over 9 bases. Germline V lookup: CDR1 SGHTA, CDR2 FQGNSA. CDR3 length: 13 residues. V lost 4 bases, J lost 7 bases, and 2 bases stayed unmatched. The CDR3 spells CASSYDRGQPQHF. CDR3 DNA: TGTGCCAGCAGCTATGACAGGGGGCAGCCCCAGCATTTT.

The J gene is TRBJ2-3, the V gene TRBV6-5; 8 nucleotides match TRBD2. This CDR3 comprises 17 residues. The V segment lost 2 bases and the J segment 0 bases; nucleotides outside the gene matches: 7. Germline V gene data show CDR1 as MNHEY and CDR2 as SVGAGI. CDR3 DNA sequence: TGTGCCAGCAGTTACCGGGGCGGGGGGACTAGCACAGATACGCAGTATTTT. Protein sequence: CASSYRGGGTSTDTQYF.

This clonotype was seen only a few times. The V call is TRBV7-6, the J call TRBJ2-1; D possibly corresponds to TRBD2 (6 bases). Germline CDR1 is SGHVS and CDR2 is FNYEAQ. CDR3 length: 15 amino acids. V gave up 1 base and J gave up 12 bases, with 19 bases separating them. In DNA form, the CDR3 reads TGTGCCAGCAGCTTAGAAAGAGGAGGGCTTGACCGGCAGTTCTTC. It codes for CASSLERGGLDRQFF.